The clone carrying this TCR beta chain was observed a few times. The data originate from a study of long-term antiretroviral therapy in people with HIV. Sequencing used immunoSEQ v3.0 at survey level. Assay: immunoSEQ multiplex PCR; the TCRdb copy retains only in-frame clones and omits some. Found here are around 25,000 clones, 75% to 90% of them singletons; the top ten hold 8% to 10%. Germline V gives CDR1 MNHEY, CDR2 SVGAGI. V was trimmed by 0 bases and J by 7 bases, leaving 4 bases between them. The CDR3 loop spans 13 amino acids. The sequenced sample was unsorted PBMCs, obtained 2.3 years after starting antiretroviral therapy. This chain joins TRBV6-5 and TRBJ1-6; no clear D gene. The sequence was obtained from a man aged 40-49 years with HIV. CDR3 sequence reads: CASSYSGNSPLHF. The CDR3 coding sequence is TGTGCCAGCAGTTACTCAGGGAATTCACCCCTCCACTTT.